This is a list of T cell receptor beta chains from one sample in a study of blood T cell repertoires in COVID-19. Only in-frame clones appear in the TCRdb table, and some are missing; sequencing was by immunoSEQ multiplex PCR. The sample has 250,000 to 350,000 clones, 70% to 90% seen once. The specimen was peripheral blood. These receptor sequences come from a woman aged 60 to 75 with acute or convalescent COVID-19. CDR3s include the opening cysteine and the closing phenylalanine or tryptophan. The D gene is left open where the match is weak. The listing skips clone size in some rows; elsewhere it reads once, few, many or a size class.

>TRBV6-2/TRBV6-3|17|TRBJ1-3|NA|NA
CASSYSIRGFSGNTIYF
TGTGCCAGCAGTTACTCGATAAGAGGTTTCTCTGGAAACACCATATATTTT
>TRBV19|14|TRBJ1-5|NA|NA
CASSGGTSNQPQHF
TGTGCCAGTAGTGGAGGGACTAGCAATCAGCCCCAGCATTTT
>TRBV5-6|16|TRBJ2-3|NA|NA
CASSSSKTSKTDTQYF
TGTGCCAGCAGCTCCTCGAAAACTAGTAAGACAGATACGCAGTATTTT
>TRBV21-1|16|TRBJ1-3|NA|NA
CASSKGGQRLGNTIYF
TGTGCCAGCAGCAAAGGCGGTCAGAGATTGGGAAACACCATATATTTT
>TRBV19|14|TRBJ2-5|NA|TRBD1
CASRKGQGLETQYF
TGTGCCAGTAGAAAGGGACAGGGCCTGGAGACCCAGTACTTC
>TRBV24-1|14|TRBJ1-1|NA|NA
CATSGVGLNTEAFF
TGTGCCACCTCCGGGGTGGGGTTGAACACTGAAGCTTTCTTT
>TRBV19|10|TRBJ1-1|NA|NA
CASRRDTAFF
TGTGCCAGTAGGAGGGACACAGCTTTCTTT
>TRBV12-5|14|TRBJ1-1|NA|NA
CASSYGVRGTEAFF
TGTGCTAGTTCTTACGGGGTCAGGGGCACTGAAGCTTTCTTT
>TRBV7-7|13|TRBJ1-2|NA|TRBD1
CASSSRDRVGYTF
TGTGCCAGCAGCTCCCGGGACAGGGTTGGCTACACCTTC
>TRBV3-1/TRBV3-2|16|TRBJ2-5|NA|TRBD1
CASSQRGQGKQETQYF
TGTGCCAGCAGCCAGCGAGGACAGGGGAAACAAGAGACCCAGTACTTC
>TRBV7-2|15|TRBJ2-5|NA|TRBD2
CASSLASGKGETQYF
TGTGCCAGCAGCTTAGCTAGCGGGAAAGGAGAGACCCAGTACTTC
>TRBV7-8|14|TRBJ1-6|NA|TRBD1
CASSRTGDNSPLHF
TGTGCCAGCAGTCGGACAGGGGATAATTCACCCCTCCACTTT
>TRBV5-6|14|TRBJ2-5|NA|NA
CASSLAGDGETQYF
TGTGCCAGCAGCTTGGCGGGGGACGGAGAGACCCAGTACTTC
>TRBV28|14|TRBJ2-7|NA|TRBD1
CASRETGGLYEQYF
TGTGCCAGCAGGGAGACAGGGGGTCTCTACGAGCAGTACTTC
>TRBV7-3|19|TRBJ2-1|NA|TRBD2
CASSLKGLAASGGNNEQFF
TGTGCCAGCAGCTTAAAGGGTTTAGCGGCCAGCGGGGGGAACAATGAGCAGTTCTTC
>TRBV25-1|16|TRBJ1-1|once|TRBD1
CASSELDRVSRSEAFF
TGTGCCAGCAGTGAACTTGACAGGGTATCAAGAAGTGAAGCTTTCTTT
>TRBV18|14|TRBJ1-5|NA|NA
CASSPGGGNQPQHF
TGTGCCAGCTCACCAGGGGGCGGCAATCAGCCCCAGCATTTT
>TRBV6-2/TRBV6-3|15|TRBJ2-2|NA|TRBD1
CASSPGQANTGELFF
TGTGCCAGCAGCCCGGGACAGGCGAACACCGGGGAGCTGTTTTTT
>TRBV7-3|14|TRBJ2-5|once|NA
CASSKRPRGETQYF
TGTGCCAGCAGCAAAAGGCCCCGGGGGGAGACCCAGTACTTC
>TRBV6-6|15|TRBJ2-2|once|TRBD2
CASRGLAGETGELFF
TGTGCCAGCAGGGGACTAGCGGGGGAGACCGGGGAGCTGTTTTTT
>TRBV3-1/TRBV3-2|14|TRBJ2-1|NA|NA
CASNLGGRMVEQFF
TGTGCCAGCAATCTCGGCGGTAGGATGGTTGAGCAGTTCTTC
>TRBV24-1|18|TRBJ2-1|once|TRBD2
CATSGDRGGGANYNEQFF
TGTGCCACCAGTGGAGATCGGGGCGGGGGGGCCAATTACAATGAGCAGTTCTTC
>TRBV11-3|16|TRBJ2-1|NA|TRBD1
CASSRGTGGSYNEQFF
TGTGCCAGCAGCCGGGGGACAGGGGGCTCCTACAATGAGCAGTTCTTC
>TRBV19|14|TRBJ2-7|NA|NA
CASSIVAGNYEQYF
TGTGCCAGTAGTATAGTGGCAGGAAATTACGAGCAGTACTTC
>TRBV5-4|16|TRBJ1-3|NA|NA
CASSLAQGKGGNTIYF
TGTGCCAGCAGCTTGGCCCAGGGGAAAGGGGGAAACACCATATATTTT
>TRBV5-1|14|TRBJ2-3|NA|TRBD1
CASSPDRGTDTQYF
TGCGCCAGCAGCCCGGACAGGGGCACAGATACGCAGTATTTT
>TRBV28|15|TRBJ2-1|NA|TRBD2
CASNSGSLSYNEQFF
TGTGCCAGCAATAGCGGGAGTCTATCCTACAATGAGCAGTTCTTC
>TRBV6-5|15|TRBJ1-4|NA|NA
CASRRAGELNEKLFF
TGTGCCAGCAGGAGGGCCGGGGAACTAAATGAAAAACTGTTTTTT
>TRBV7-9|13|TRBJ1-5|NA|TRBD1
CASSAQGSGTQHF
TGTGCCAGCAGCGCACAGGGGAGTGGGACCCAGCATTTT
>TRBV2|14|TRBJ2-3|few|TRBD2
CASSEGTSSDTQYF
TGTGCCAGCAGTGAGGGGACTAGCTCAGATACGCAGTATTTT
>TRBV7-3|14|TRBJ2-1|NA|TRBD2
CASSSREVGGEQFF
TGTGCCAGCAGCTCCCGGGAGGTGGGCGGTGAGCAGTTCTTC
>TRBV4-2|14|TRBJ2-5|once|NA
CASSQEGRQETQYF
TGTGCCAGCAGCCAGGAGGGGAGGCAAGAGACCCAGTACTTC
>TRBV28|11|TRBJ1-2|NA|NA
CASSKAGGYTF
TGTGCCAGCAGTAAAGCCGGGGGCTACACCTTC
>TRBV7-9|14|TRBJ2-1|NA|NA
CASSPWRGGGEQFF
TGTGCCAGCAGCCCCTGGCGGGGAGGTGGTGAGCAGTTCTTC
>TRBV19|15|TRBJ1-4|NA|NA
CASIVQAGVREKLFF
TGTGCCAGTATTGTTCAGGCGGGCGTACGGGAAAAACTGTTTTTT
>TRBV6-1|14|TRBJ2-1|NA|TRBD2
CASTQGTGGSEQFF
TGTGCCAGCACCCAAGGGACGGGGGGGAGTGAGCAGTTCTTC
>TRBV6-5|14|TRBJ2-7|NA|TRBD2
CASRSPGLVGEQYF
TGTGCCAGCAGGTCGCCGGGACTAGTAGGCGAGCAGTACTTC
>TRBV28|16|TRBJ2-5|few|TRBD1
CASRTPGQGYQETQYF
TGTGCCAGCAGGACCCCGGGACAGGGGTATCAAGAGACCCAGTACTTC
>TRBV5-5|19|TRBJ1-2|once|NA
CASSPPRQTARVANYGYTF
TGTGCCAGCAGCCCACCTCGGCAGACAGCGAGAGTTGCTAACTATGGCTACACCTTC
>TRBV7-3|13|TRBJ2-2|NA|NA
CASSFGGTGELFF
TGTGCCAGCAGCTTCGGAGGTACCGGGGAGCTGTTTTTT
>TRBV9|16|TRBJ2-2|NA|TRBD2
CASGGLAGGQGGELFF
TGTGCCAGCGGGGGACTAGCGGGAGGGCAAGGCGGGGAGCTGTTTTTT
>TRBV7-9|16|TRBJ1-4|NA|TRBD1
CASSLKPGQGGEKLFF
TGTGCCAGCAGCTTAAAGCCGGGACAGGGGGGAGAAAAACTGTTTTTT
>TRBV12-5|11|TRBJ1-1|NA|NA
CASGSPGEAFF
TGTGCTAGTGGTTCCCCCGGTGAGGCTTTCTTT
>TRBV7-8|15|TRBJ1-2|NA|TRBD1
CASSTYRGVDYGYTF
TGTGCCAGCAGCACCTACAGGGGAGTTGACTATGGCTACACCTTC
>TRBV6-5|15|TRBJ1-1|NA|NA
CASSYRGQKNTEAFF
TGTGCCAGCAGTTACCGCGGACAGAAGAACACTGAAGCTTTCTTT
>TRBV28|13|TRBJ2-1|NA|TRBD2
CAASGRSLNEQFF
TGTGCCGCAAGCGGGAGAAGTTTGAATGAGCAGTTCTTC
>TRBV5-6|16|TRBJ1-2|NA|NA
CASSSRLDKGSNGYTF
TGTGCCAGCAGCTCCCGTCTCGATAAAGGTAGCAATGGCTACACCTTC